This entry lists 5 T cell receptor beta chains sequenced from one sample in a study of T cell clusters in autoimmune cytopenias. TRB rearrangements were amplified by touch-down multiplex PCR with mixed TRB-A/B primers. No DNA is given; TCRdb re-called the multiplex PCR reads and lists each CDR3 protein once. The sample includes 4,000 or so distinct CDR3 sequences. TRB amplification used roughly 250 ng of peripheral blood genomic DNA. Separately, the same data were catalogued under a study of T cell repertoires in aging, cancer and after chemotherapy.

The specimen sequenced was peripheral blood. The receptors stem from a human donor in good health.

The V call is TRBV20-1, the J call TRBJ1-6; there is no DNA to check the TCRdb D call of TRBD1. The CDR3 runs to 15 residues. Germline lookup yields CDR1 DFQATT and CDR2 SNEGSKA (reference sequence). The CDR3 loop is CSARTGKGPNSALHF.

This clonotype ranks as medium-sized (0.01 to 0.1%) in terms of frequency. V gene TRBV5-1 combines with J gene TRBJ1-2. Germline lookup yields CDR1 SGHRS and CDR2 YFSETQ. There are 15 residues in the CDR3. The CDR3 sequence is CASSYGQGANYGYTF.

The chain employs TRBV20-1 and TRBJ2-1; TCRdb outputs TRBD2, but without DNA this stays unchecked. The CDR3 contains 15 residues. Germline CDR1 and CDR2: DFQATT and SNEGSKA (reference sequence). CDR3 in amino acids: CSAVGGGGPTSEQFF.

By frequency, this clonotype registers medium-sized. The chain uses TRBV6-5 and TRBJ2-5; the TRBD1 assignment by TCRdb is unverifiable without DNA. Germline V lookup: CDR1 MNHEY, CDR2 SVGAGI. The CDR3 loop spans 16 amino acids. The CDR3 sequence is CASSRVPGHAAETQYF.

This clonotype is medium-sized (0.01 to 0.1%) by frequency. The rearrangement joins TRBV19 to TRBJ2-5; the TRBD1 assignment by TCRdb is unverifiable without DNA. The CDR3 totals 16 residues. The V gene's germline CDR1 is LNHDA and CDR2 SQIVND (reference sequence). CDR3 region: CASSMDGGAWQETQYF.